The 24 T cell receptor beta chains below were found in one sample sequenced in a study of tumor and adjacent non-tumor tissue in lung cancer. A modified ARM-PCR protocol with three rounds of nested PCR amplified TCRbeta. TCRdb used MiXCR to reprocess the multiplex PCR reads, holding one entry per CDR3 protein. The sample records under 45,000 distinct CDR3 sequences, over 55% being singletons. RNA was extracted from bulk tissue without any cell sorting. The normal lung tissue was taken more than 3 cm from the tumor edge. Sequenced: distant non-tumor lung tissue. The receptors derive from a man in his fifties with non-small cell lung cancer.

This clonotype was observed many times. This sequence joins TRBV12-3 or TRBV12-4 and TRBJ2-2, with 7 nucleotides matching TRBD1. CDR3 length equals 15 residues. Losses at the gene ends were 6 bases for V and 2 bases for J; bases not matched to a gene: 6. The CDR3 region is CASSRGQANTGELFF. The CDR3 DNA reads TGTGCCAGCAGCCGAGGACAGGCAAACACCGGGGAGCTGTTTTTT.

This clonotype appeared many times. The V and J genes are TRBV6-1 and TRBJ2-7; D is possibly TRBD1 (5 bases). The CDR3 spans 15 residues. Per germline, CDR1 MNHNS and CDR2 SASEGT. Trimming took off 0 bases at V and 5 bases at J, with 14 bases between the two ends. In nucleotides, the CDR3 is TGTGCCAGCAGTGAAGCAGGGGCGTCCCTCCACGAGCAGTACTTC. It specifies CASSEAGASLHEQYF.

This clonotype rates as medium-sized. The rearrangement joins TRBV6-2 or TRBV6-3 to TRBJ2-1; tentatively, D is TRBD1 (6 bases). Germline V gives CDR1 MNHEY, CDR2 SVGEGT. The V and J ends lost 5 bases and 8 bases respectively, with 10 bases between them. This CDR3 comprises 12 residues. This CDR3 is CASSLQGDEQFF. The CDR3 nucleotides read TGTGCCAGCAGTCTACAGGGCGATGAGCAGTTCTTC.

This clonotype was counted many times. The CDR3 DNA sequence: TGCGCCAGCAGCCAAGCAGCAGTCAGGGGGCTCTACGAGCAGTACTTC. Residues: CASSQAAVRGLYEQYF. The chain links TRBV4-1 to TRBJ2-7; 8 nucleotides match TRBD1. Per the germline V gene, CDR1 is MGHRA and CDR2 is YSYEKL. This CDR3 region has 16 residues. With 1 base clipped from V and 3 bases from J, the junction kept 8 bases outside the gene matches.

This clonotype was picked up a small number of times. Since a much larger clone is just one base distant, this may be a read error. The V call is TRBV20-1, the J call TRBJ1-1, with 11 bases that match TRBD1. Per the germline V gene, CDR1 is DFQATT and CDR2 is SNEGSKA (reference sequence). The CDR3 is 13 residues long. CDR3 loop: CTRDRGLNTEVFF. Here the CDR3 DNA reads TGCACCCGGGACAGGGGGTTGAACACTGAAGTTTTCTTT.

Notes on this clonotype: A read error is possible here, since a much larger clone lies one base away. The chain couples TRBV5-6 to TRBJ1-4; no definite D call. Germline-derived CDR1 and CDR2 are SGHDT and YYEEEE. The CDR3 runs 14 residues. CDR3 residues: CTSSLVSDHERLFF. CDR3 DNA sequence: TGTACCAGCAGCTTGGTATCGGACCATGAAAGACTGTTTTTT.

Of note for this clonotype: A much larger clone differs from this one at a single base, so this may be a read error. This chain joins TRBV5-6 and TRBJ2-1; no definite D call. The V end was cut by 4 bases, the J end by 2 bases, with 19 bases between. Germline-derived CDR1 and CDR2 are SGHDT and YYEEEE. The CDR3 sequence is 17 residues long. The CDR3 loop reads CASSPAERARPYNEQFF. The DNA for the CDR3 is TGTGCCAGCAGCCCCGCCGAGCGAGCTCGCCCCTACAATGAGCAGTTCTTC.

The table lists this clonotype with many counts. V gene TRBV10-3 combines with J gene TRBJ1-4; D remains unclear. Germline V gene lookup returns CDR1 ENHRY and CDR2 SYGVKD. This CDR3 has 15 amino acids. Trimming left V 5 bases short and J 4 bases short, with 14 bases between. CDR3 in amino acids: CAISRDTGLNEKLFF. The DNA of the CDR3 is TGTGCCATCAGTCGGGATACGGGCCTTAATGAAAAACTGTTTTTT.

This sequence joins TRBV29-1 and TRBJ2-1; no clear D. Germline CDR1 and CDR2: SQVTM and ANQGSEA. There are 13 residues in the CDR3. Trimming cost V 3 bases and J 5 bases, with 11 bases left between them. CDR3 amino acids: CSVETQTNNEQFF. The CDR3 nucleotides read TGCAGCGTTGAGACGCAGACCAACAATGAGCAGTTCTTC.

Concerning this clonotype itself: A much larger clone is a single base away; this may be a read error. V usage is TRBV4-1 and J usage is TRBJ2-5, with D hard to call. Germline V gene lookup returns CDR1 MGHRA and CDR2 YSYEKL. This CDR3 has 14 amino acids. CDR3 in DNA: TGCGCCAGCGGCCAAGATCGTAGTTTTGAGACCCAGTACTTC. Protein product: CASGQDRSFETQYF.

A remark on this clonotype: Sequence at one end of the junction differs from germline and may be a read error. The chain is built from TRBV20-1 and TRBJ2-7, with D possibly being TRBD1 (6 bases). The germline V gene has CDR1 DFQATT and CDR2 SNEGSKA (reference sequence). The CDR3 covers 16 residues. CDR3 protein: CSAFGTHKEVTYKQYF. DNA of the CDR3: TGCAGTGCTTTCGGGACACACAAGGAGGTAACCTACAAGCAGTACTTT.

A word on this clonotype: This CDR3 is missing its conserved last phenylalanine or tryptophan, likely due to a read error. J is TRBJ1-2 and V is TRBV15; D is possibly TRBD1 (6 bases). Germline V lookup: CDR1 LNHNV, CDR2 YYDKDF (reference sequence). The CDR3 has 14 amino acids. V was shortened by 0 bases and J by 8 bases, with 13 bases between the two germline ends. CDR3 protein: CATSRDGGVHGYTL. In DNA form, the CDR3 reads TGTGCCACCAGCAGAGATGGGGGCGTACACGGCTACACCTTA.

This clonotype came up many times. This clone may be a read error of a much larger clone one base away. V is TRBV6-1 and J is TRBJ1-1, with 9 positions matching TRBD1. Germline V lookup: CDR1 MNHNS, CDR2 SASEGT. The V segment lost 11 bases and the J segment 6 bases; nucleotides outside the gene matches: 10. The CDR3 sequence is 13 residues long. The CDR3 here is CAGGQGRWAEAFF. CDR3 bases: TGTGCCGGGGGACAGGGACGATGGGCTGAAGCTTTCTTT.

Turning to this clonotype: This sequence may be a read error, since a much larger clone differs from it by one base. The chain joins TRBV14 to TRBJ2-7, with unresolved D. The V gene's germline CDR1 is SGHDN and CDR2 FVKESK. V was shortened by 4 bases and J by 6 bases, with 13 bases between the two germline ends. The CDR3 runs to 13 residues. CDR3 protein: CASSRIGRSEQYF. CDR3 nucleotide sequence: TGTGCCAGCAGCCGCATAGGGCGGTCCGAGCAGTACTTC.

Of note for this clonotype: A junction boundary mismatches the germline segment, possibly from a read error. The CDR3 loop is CASSLMGDNSPIHF. For the CDR3, the DNA is TGTGCCAGCAGCCTCATGGGGGACAATTCACCCATCCACTTT. The chain recombines TRBV5-6 with TRBJ1-6, with D tentatively TRBD1 (6 bases). CDR3 size: 14 residues. Germline CDR1 is SGHDT and CDR2 is YYEEEE. Together with reference TRBV5-6 and TRBJ1-6, the CDR3 gives the full variable domain: DAGVTQSPTHLIKTRGQQVTLRCSPKSGHDTVSWYQQALGQGPQFIFQYYEEEERQRGNFPDRFSGHQFPNYSSELNVNALLLGDSALYLCASSLMGDNSPIHFGNGTRLTVT.

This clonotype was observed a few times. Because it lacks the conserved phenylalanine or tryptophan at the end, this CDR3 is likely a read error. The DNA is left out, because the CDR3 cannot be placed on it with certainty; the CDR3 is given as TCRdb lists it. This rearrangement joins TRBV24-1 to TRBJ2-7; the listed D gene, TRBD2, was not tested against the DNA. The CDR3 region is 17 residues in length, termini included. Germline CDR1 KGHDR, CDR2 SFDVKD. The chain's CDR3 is CATSDEAAAGEPYEHYI.

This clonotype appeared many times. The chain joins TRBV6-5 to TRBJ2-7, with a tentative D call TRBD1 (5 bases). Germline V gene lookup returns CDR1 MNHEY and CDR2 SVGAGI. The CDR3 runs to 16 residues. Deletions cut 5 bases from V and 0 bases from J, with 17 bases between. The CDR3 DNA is TGTGCCAGCAGTCCCTCCTGGACAACGAGCTCCTACGAGCAGTACTTC. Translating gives CASSPSWTTSSYEQYF.

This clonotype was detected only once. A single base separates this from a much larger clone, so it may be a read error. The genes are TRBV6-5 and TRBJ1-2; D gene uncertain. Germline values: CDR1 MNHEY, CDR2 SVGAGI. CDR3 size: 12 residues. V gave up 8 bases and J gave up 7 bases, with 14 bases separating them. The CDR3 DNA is TGTGCCAGCGGCTCACCCCACCGTGGCTACACCTTC. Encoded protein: CASGSPHRGYTF.

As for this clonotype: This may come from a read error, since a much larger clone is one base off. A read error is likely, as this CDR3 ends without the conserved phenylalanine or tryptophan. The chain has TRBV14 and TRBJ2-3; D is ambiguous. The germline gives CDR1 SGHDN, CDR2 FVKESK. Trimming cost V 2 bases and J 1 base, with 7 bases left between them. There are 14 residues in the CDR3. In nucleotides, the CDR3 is TGTGCCAGCAGCCAATTCGCGGGCACAGATACGCAGTATTGT. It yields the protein CASSQFAGTDTQYC.

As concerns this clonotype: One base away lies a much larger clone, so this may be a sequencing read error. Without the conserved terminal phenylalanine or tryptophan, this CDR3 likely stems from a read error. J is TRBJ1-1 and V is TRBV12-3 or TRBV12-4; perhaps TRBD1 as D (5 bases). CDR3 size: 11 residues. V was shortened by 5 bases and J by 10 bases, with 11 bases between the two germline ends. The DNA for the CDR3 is TGTGCCAGCAGTGGGGGAGTAGCAGCTTTCTTA. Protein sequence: CASSGGVAAFL.

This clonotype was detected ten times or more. The CDR3 spells CASSRQGEGSPLHF. The DNA of the CDR3 is TGTGCCAGCAGCCGACAGGGTGAGGGATCACCCCTCCACTTT. This chain joins TRBV7-9 and TRBJ1-6; 7 bases match TRBD1. CDR1 is SEHNR, CDR2 FQNEAQ, per germline (reference sequence). The CDR3 totals 14 residues. V shed 5 bases and J 10 bases; nucleotides not matched to a gene: 8.

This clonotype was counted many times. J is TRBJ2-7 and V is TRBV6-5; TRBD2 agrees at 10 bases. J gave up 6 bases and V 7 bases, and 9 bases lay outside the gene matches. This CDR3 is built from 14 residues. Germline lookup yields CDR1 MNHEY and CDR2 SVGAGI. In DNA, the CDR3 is TGTGCCAGCACCGTAGCGGGAGGATCGTTCGAGCAGTACTTC. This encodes CASTVAGGSFEQYF.

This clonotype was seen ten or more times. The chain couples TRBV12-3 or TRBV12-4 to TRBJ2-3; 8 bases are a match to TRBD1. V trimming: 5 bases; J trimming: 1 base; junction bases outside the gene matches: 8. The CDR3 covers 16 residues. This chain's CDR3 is CASSRSGGAGTDTQYF. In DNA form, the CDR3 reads TGTGCCAGCAGTCGATCAGGGGGCGCTGGCACAGATACGCAGTATTTT.

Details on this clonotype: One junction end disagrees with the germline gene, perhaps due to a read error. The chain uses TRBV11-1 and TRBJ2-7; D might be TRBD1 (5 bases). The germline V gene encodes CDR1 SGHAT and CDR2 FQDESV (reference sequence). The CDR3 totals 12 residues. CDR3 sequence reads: CVSSTAGYEQYF. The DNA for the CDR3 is TGTGTCAGCAGCACCGCAGGGTACGAGCAGTACTTC.